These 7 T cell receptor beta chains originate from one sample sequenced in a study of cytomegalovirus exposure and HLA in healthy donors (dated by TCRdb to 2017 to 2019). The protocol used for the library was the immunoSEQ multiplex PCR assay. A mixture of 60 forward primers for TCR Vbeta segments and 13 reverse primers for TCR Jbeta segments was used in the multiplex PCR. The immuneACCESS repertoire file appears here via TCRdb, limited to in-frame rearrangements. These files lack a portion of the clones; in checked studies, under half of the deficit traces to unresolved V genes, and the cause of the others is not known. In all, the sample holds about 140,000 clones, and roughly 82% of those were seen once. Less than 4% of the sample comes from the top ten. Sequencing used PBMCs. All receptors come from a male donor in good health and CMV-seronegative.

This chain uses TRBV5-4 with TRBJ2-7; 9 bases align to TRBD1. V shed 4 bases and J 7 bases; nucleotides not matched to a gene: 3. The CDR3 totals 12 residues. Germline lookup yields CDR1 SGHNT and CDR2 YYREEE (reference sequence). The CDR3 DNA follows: TGTGCCAGCAGCCGGGACAGGGATGAGCAGTACTTC. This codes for CASSRDRDEQYF.

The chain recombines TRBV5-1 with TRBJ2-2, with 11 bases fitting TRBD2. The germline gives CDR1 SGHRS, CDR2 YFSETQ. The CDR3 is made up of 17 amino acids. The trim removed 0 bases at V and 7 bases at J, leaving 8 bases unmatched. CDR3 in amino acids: CASSLVVAGGPGGELFF. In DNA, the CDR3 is TGCGCCAGCAGCTTGGTGGTAGCGGGGGGGCCCGGCGGGGAGCTGTTTTTT.

CDR3 sequence (DNA): TGTGCCAGCAGTCGGGATTTCAACCTGAACACTGAAGCTTTCTTT. Its translation: CASSRDFNLNTEAFF. The chain carries TRBV28 and TRBJ1-1; D unclear. The V end lost 5 bases, the J end lost 0 bases, and 13 bases lay between the germline ends. Germline V gene sequence: CDR1 MDHEN, CDR2 SYDVKM. This CDR3 has 15 amino acids.

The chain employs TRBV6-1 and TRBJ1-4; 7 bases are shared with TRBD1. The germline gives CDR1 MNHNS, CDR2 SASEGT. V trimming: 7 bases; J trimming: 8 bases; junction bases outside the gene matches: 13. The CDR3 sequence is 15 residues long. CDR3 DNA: TGTGCCAGCACTCAAAGACAGGGAAGAGACGAAAAACTGTTTTTT. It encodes CASTQRQGRDEKLFF.

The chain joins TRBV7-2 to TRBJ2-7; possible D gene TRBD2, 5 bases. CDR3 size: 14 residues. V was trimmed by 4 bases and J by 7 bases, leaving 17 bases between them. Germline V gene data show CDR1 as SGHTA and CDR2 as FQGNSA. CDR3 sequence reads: CASSSTAGVREQYF. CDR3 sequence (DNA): TGTGCCAGCAGCTCGACCGCGGGTGTGAGGGAGCAGTACTTC.

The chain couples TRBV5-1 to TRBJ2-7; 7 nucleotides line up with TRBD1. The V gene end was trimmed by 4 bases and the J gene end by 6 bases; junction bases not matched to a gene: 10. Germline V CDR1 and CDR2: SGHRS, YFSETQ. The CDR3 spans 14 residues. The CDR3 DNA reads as TGCGCCAGCAGCACCGGGACAGCCAGACGCGAGCAGTACTTC. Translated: CASSTGTARREQYF.

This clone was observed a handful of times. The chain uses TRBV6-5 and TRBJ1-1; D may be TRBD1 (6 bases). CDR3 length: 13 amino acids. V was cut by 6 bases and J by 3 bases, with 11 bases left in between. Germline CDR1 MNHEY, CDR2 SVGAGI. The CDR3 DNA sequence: TGTGCCAGCAGAAGACAGGACTACACTGAAGCTTTCTTT. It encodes CASRRQDYTEAFF.